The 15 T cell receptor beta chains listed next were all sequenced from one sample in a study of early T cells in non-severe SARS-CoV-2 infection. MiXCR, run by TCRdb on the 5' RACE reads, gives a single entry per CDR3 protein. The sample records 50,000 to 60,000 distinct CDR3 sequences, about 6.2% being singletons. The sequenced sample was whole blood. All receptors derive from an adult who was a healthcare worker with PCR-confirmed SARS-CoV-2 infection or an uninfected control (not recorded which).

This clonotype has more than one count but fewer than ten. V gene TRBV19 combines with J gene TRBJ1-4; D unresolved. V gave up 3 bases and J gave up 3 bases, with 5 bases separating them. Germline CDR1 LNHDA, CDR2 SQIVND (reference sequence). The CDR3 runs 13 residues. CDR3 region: CASSILANEKLFF. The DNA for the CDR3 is TGTGCCAGTAGTATTCTCGCTAATGAAAAACTGTTTTTT.

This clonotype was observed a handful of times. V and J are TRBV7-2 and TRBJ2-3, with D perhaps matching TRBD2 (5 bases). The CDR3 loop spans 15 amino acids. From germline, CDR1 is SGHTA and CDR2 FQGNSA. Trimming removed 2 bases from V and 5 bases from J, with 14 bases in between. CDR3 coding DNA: TGTGCCAGCAGCTTACGGGGTAACCGATTAGATACGCAGTATTTT. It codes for CASSLRGNRLDTQYF.

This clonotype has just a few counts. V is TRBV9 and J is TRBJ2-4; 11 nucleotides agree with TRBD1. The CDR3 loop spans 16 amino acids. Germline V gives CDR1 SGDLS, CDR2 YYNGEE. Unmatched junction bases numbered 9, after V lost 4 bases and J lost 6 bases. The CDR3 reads CASSTRPGQGGNIQYF. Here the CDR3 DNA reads TGTGCCAGCAGCACCCGACCGGGACAGGGGGGAAACATTCAGTACTTC.

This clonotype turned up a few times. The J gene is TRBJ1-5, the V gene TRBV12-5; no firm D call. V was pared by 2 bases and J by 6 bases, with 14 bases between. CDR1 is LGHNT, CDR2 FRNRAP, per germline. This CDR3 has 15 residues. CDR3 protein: CASGLPLYRAQPQHF. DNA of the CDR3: TGTGCTAGTGGTTTGCCCCTTTATCGGGCTCAGCCCCAGCATTTT.

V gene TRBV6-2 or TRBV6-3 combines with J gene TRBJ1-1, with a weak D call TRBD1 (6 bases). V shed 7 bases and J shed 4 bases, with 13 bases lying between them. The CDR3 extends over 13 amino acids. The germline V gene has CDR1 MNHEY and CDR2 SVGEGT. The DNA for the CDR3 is TGTGCCAGCACTTCTCACAGGGCCACTGAAGCTTTCTTT. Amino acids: CASTSHRATEAFF.

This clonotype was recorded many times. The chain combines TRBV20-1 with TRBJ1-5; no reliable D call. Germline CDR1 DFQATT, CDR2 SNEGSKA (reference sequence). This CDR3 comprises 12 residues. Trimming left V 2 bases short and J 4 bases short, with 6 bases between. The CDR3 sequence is CSARSGNQPQHF. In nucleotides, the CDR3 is TGCAGTGCTAGAAGCGGTAATCAGCCCCAGCATTTT.

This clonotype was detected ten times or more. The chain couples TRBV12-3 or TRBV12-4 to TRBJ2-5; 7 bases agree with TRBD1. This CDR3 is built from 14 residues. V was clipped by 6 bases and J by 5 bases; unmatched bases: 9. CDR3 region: CASRPRTGVETQYF. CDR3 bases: TGTGCCAGCAGACCCCGTACAGGGGTGGAGACCCAGTACTTC.

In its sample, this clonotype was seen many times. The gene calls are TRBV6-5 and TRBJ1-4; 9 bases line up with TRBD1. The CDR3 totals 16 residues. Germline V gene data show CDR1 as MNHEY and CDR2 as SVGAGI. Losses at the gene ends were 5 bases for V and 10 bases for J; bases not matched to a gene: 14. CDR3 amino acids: CASSLTWTGDSIKLFF. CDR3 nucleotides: TGTGCCAGCAGTCTGACCTGGACAGGGGACTCGATAAAACTGTTTTTT.

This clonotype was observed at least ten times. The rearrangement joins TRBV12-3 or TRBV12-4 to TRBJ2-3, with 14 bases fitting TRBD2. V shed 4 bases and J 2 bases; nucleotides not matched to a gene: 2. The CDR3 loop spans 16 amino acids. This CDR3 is CASSSGLAGDTDTQYF. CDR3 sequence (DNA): TGTGCCAGCAGTTCGGGACTAGCGGGGGACACAGATACGCAGTATTTT.

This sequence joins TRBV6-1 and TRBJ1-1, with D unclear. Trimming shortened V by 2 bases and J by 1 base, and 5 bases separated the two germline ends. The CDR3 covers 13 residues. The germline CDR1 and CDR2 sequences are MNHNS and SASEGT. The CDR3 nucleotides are TGTGCCAGCAGTGAAAGAGGGAACACTGAAGCTTTCTTT. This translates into CASSERGNTEAFF.

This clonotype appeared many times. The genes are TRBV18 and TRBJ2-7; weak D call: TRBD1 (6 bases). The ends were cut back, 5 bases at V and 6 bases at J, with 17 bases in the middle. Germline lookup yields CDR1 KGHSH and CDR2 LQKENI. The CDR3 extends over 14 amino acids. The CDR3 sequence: CASSSTAGAGEQYF. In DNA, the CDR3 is TGTGCCAGCTCATCAACGGCAGGGGCCGGCGAGCAGTACTTC. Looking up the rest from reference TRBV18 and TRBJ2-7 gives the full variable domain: NAGVMQNPRHLVRRRGQEARLRCSPMKGHSHVYWYRQLPEEGLKFMVYLQKENIIDESGMPKERFSAEFPKEGPSILRIQQVVRGDSAAYFCASSSTAGAGEQYFGPGTRLTVT.

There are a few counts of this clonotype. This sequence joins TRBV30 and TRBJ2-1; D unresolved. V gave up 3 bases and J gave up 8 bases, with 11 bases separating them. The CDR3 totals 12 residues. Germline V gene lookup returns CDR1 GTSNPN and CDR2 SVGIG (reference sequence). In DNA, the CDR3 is TGTGCCTGGAGACGGTGGGGTGATGAGCAGTTCTTC. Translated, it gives CAWRRWGDEQFF.

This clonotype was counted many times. The chain's CDR3 is CATSTLPTFEQFF. The CDR3 coding sequence is TGTGCCACCAGCACACTACCGACTTTCGAGCAGTTCTTC. The V and J genes are TRBV15 and TRBJ2-1; D is unclear. CDR1 is LNHNV and CDR2 is YYDKDF in the germline V gene (reference sequence). Trimming took off 4 bases at V and 10 bases at J, with 14 bases between the two ends. CDR3 length equals 13 residues.

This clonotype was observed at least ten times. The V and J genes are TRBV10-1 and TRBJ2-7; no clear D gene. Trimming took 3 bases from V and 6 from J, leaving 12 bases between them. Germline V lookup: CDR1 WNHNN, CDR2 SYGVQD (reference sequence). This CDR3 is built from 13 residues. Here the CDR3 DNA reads TGCGCCAGCAGTGATACTGTCTCCGCCGAGCAGTACTTC. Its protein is CASSDTVSAEQYF.

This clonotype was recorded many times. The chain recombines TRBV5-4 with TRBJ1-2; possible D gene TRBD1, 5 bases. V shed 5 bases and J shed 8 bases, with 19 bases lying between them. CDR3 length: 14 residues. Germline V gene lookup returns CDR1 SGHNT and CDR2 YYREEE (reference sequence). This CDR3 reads CASRIRGGSYGYTF. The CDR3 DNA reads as TGTGCCAGCAGGATCCGGGGGGGTTCATACGGCTACACCTTC. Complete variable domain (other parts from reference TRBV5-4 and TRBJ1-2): ETGVTQSPTHLIKTRGQQVTLRCSSQSGHNTVSWYQQALGQGPQFIFQYYREEENGRGNFPPRFSGLQFPNYSSELNVNALELDDSALYLCASRIRGGSYGYTFGSGTRLTVV.